This T cell receptor (beta chain) stems from a study of blood T cell repertoires in COVID-19. Study as a whole: Specimens from acute and convalescent COVID-19 originated in the United States, Italy and Spain. Nucleic acid was either cDNA or gDNA, and it came from T cells, B-cell-depleted T cells, or PBMCs.

Clones were sequenced by immunoSEQ multiplex PCR, and TCRdb holds only the in-frame ones, with some missing. The table has around 330,000 clones, approximately 90% seen once; the top ten hold approximately 9%. This CDR3 has 15 amino acids. With 6 bases removed from V and 5 bases from J, the gap between germline ends came to 14 bases. Germline loops: CDR1 MNHNY, CDR2 SVGAGI (reference sequence). In terms of age and location, participants ranged from roughly 18 to 90 years and lived in under 30 US areas. The sample was PBMCs or T cells enriched from blood (not recorded which). This rearrangement joins TRBV6-6 to TRBJ1-6; no reliable D call. The clonotype was recovered from a woman younger than 35 who had recovered from COVID-19. The CDR3 nucleotides are TGTGCCAGCAGGTACGAGTTCACCGATAATTCACCCCTCCACTTT. Translated, it gives CASRYEFTDNSPLHF.